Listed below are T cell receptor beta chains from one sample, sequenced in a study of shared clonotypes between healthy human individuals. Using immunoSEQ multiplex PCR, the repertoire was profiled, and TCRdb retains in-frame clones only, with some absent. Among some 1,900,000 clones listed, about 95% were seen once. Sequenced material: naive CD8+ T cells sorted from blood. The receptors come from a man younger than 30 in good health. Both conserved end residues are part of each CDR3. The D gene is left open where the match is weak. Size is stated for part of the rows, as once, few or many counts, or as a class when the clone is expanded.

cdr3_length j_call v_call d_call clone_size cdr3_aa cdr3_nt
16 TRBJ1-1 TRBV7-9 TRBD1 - CASSLARGQGDFKAFF TGTGCCAGCAGCTTAGCGCGGGGACAGGGGGACTTTAAAGCTTTCTTT
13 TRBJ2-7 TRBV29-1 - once CSCTGLSGYEQYF TGCAGCTGCACCGGGCTCTCGGGCTACGAGCAGTACTTC
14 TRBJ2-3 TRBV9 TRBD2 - CASSRAGGTDTQYF TGTGCCAGCAGCCGAGCGGGGGGGACAGATACGCAGTATTTT
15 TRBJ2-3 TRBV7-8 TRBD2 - CASSLVAGHTDTQYF TGTGCCAGCAGCTTAGTAGCGGGCCACACAGATACGCAGTATTTT
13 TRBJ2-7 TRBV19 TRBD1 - CASRGTGFYEQYF TGTGCCAGTAGAGGGACAGGGTTCTACGAGCAGTACTTC
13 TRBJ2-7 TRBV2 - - CASSEGTLYEQYF TGTGCCAGCAGTGAGGGTACCCTCTACGAGCAGTACTTC
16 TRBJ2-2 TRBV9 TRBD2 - CASSGLASGGSGELFF TGTGCCAGCAGCGGGTTGGCTAGCGGGGGTTCCGGGGAGCTGTTTTTT
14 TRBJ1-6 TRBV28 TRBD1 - CASSFRQGTSPLHF TGTGCCAGCAGTTTCCGACAGGGAACGTCACCCCTCCACTTT
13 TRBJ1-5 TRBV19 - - CASSPSRDQPQHF TGTGCCAGTAGTCCTAGCCGGGATCAGCCCCAGCATTTT
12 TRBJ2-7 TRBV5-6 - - CASSLLEHEQYF TGTGCCAGCAGCTTGTTGGAGCACGAGCAGTACTTC
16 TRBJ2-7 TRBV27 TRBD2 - CASSLDGTSGVYEQYF TGTGCCAGCAGCCTAGACGGGACTAGCGGGGTCTACGAGCAGTACTTC
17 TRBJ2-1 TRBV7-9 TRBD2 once CASSPGSSGGRYNEQFF TGTGCCAGCAGTCCGGGCTCTAGCGGGGGGAGATACAATGAGCAGTTCTTC
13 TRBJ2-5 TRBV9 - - CASSDAGSETQYF TGTGCCAGCAGCGACGCAGGGTCAGAGACCCAGTACTTC
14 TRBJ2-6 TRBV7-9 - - CASSAVSGANVLTF TGTGCCAGCAGCGCGGTGTCTGGGGCCAACGTCCTGACTTTC
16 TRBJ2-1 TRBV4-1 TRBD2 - CASSQGLAGGSNEQFF TGCGCCAGCAGCCAAGGTCTTGCGGGAGGGAGCAATGAGCAGTTCTTC
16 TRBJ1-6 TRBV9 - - CASSVVLQGTNSPLHF TGTGCCAGCAGCGTAGTTTTGCAGGGCACCAATTCACCCCTCCACTTT
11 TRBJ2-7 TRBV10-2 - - CASSEMDEQYF TGCGCCAGCAGTGAAATGGACGAGCAGTACTTC
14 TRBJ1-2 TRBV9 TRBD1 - CASSETGGGYGYTF TGTGCCAGCAGCGAAACAGGGGGCGGCTATGGCTACACCTTC
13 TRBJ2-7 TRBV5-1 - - CASSPGIDYEQYF TGCGCCAGCAGCCCCGGGATAGACTACGAGCAGTACTTC
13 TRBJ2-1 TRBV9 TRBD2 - CASEGGSYNEQFF TGTGCCAGCGAGGGAGGGTCCTACAATGAGCAGTTCTTC
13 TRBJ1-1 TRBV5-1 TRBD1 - CASRRTGGTEAFF TGCGCCAGTAGGAGGACAGGGGGCACTGAAGCTTTCTTT
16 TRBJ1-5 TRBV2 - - CASSVWAGDSNQPQHF TGTGCCAGCAGTGTTTGGGCAGGGGATAGCAATCAGCCCCAGCATTTT
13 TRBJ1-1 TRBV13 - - CASSLGANTEAFF TGTGCCAGCAGCTTAGGTGCGAACACTGAAGCTTTCTTT
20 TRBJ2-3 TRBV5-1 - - CASSLGYPNGDSILTDTQYF TGCGCCAGCAGCTTAGGATACCCGAACGGGGACTCGATCCTAACAGATACGCAGTATTTT
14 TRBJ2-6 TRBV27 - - CASSKSSGANVLTF TGTGCCAGCAGTAAATCTTCTGGGGCCAACGTCCTGACTTTC
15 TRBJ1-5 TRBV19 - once CASAPTPYSNQPQHF TGTGCCAGCGCCCCGACACCTTATAGCAATCAGCCCCAGCATTTT
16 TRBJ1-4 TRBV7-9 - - CASSLDTLWANEKLFF TGTGCCAGCAGCTTAGATACGTTATGGGCTAATGAAAAACTGTTTTTT
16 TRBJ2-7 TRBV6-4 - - CASSKKGKSRAYEQYF TGTGCCAGCAGTAAGAAAGGCAAGTCGCGAGCCTACGAGCAGTACTTC
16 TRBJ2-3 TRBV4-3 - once CASSQERGTSTDTQYF TGCGCCAGCAGCCAAGAAAGGGGAACTAGCACAGATACGCAGTATTTT
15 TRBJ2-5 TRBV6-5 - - CASSYSTLGQETQYF TGTGCCAGCAGTTACTCCACACTAGGTCAAGAGACCCAGTACTTC
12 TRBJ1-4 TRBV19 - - CASSSRGEKLFF TGTGCCAGTAGCAGCAGGGGTGAAAAACTGTTTTTT
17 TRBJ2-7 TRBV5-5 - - CASTPPSDTLSVHEQYF TGTGCCAGCACCCCTCCCTCGGACACCCTATCGGTCCACGAGCAGTACTTC
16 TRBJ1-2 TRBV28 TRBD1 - CASSHRTGNHNYGYTF TGTGCCAGCAGTCACCGGACAGGAAACCACAACTATGGCTACACCTTC
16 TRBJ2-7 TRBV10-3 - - CAITPSRTETTYEQYF TGTGCCATCACTCCTTCTCGGACGGAAACAACCTACGAGCAGTACTTC
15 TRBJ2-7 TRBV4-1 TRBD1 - CASSQEGQALYEQYF TGCGCCAGCAGCCAAGAGGGACAGGCCCTCTACGAGCAGTACTTC
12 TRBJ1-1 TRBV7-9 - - CASRQGATEAFF TGTGCCAGCAGACAGGGTGCCACTGAAGCTTTCTTT
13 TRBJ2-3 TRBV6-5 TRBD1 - CASSYGQGYTQYF TGTGCCAGCAGTTACGGACAGGGCTATACGCAGTATTTT
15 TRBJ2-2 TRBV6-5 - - CASSLGGENTGELFF TGTGCCAGCAGTTTAGGGGGGGAGAACACCGGGGAGCTGTTTTTT
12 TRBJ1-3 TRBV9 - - CASSVLGDTIYF TGTGCCAGCAGCGTGTTGGGAGACACCATATATTTT
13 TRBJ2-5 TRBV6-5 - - CASRLPEAETQYF TGTGCCAGCAGACTGCCCGAAGCGGAGACCCAGTACTTC
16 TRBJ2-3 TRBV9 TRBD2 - CASSVGSSGTPDTQYF TGTGCCAGCAGCGTAGGTAGTAGCGGGACCCCAGATACGCAGTATTTT
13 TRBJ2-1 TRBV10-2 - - CASSDLGADEQFF TGCGCCAGCAGTGATCTTGGGGCCGATGAGCAGTTCTTC
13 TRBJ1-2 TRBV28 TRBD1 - CASSLRTGYGYTF TGTGCCAGCAGTTTAAGGACAGGGTACGGCTACACCTTC
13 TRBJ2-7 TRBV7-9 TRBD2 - CASREGGSPEQYF TGTGCCAGCAGGGAGGGCGGGAGTCCCGAGCAGTACTTC
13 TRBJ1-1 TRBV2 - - CASSDPGGTEAFF TGTGCCAGCAGTGACCCCGGAGGGACTGAAGCTTTCTTT
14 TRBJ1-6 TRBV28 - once CASSLSVRSSPLHF TGTGCCAGCAGTTTAAGTGTCAGGTCATCACCCCTCCACTTT
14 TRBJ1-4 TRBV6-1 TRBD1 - CASRPGTGVEKLFF TGTGCCAGCAGGCCCGGGACAGGGGTTGAAAAACTGTTTTTT
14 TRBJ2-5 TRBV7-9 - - CASSFPRGQETQYF TGTGCCAGCAGCTTCCCGAGGGGACAAGAGACCCAGTACTTC
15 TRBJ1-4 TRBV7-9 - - CASSLPGSGREKLFF TGTGCCAGCAGCTTACCAGGCTCGGGTCGCGAAAAACTGTTTTTT
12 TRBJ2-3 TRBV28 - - CASTPSPDTQYF TGTGCCAGCACCCCTTCGCCAGATACGCAGTATTTT
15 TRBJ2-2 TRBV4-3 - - CASSQESGNTGELFF TGCGCCAGCAGCCAAGAATCAGGGAACACCGGGGAGCTGTTTTTT
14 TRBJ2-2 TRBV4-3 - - CASSQDRGGGELFF TGCGCCAGCAGCCAAGACAGGGGTGGCGGGGAGCTGTTTTTT
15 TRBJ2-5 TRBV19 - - CASSPGQPTMETQYF TGTGCCAGTAGCCCAGGACAGCCAACGATGGAGACCCAGTACTTC
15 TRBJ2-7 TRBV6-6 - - CASSYGWTDSYEQYF TGTGCCAGCAGTTACGGGTGGACGGACTCCTACGAGCAGTACTTC
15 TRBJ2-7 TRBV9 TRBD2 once CASSVGGSGSYEQYF TGTGCCAGCAGCGTCGGCGGGAGTGGCTCCTACGAGCAGTACTTC
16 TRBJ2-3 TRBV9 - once CASSVGFVSGTDTQYF TGTGCCAGCAGCGTAGGCTTTGTTTCGGGCACAGATACGCAGTATTTT
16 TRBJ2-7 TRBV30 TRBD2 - CAWGPGLAGSSYEQYF TGTGCCTGGGGCCCGGGACTAGCGGGAAGCTCCTACGAGCAGTACTTC
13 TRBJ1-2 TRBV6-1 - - CASSPTVYYGYTF TGTGCCAGCAGTCCGACAGTCTACTATGGCTACACCTTC
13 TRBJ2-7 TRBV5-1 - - CASSFTPSYEQYF TGCGCCAGCAGCTTTACGCCCTCCTACGAGCAGTACTTC
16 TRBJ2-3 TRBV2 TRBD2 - CASTGSGVTSTDTQYF TGTGCCAGTACGGGTAGCGGGGTCACTAGCACAGATACGCAGTATTTT